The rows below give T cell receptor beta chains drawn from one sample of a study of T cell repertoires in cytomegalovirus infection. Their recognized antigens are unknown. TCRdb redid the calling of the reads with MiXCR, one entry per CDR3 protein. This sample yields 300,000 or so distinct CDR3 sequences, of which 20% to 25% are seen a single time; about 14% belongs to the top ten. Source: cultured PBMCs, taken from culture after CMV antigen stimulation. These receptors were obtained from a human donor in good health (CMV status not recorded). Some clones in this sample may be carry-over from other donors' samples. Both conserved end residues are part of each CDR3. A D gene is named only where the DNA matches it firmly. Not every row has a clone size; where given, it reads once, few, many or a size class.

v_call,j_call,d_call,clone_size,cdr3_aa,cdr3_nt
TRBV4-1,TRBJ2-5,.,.,CASSQFPISETQYF,TGCGCCAGCAGCCAATTTCCGATTTCGGAGACCCAGTACTTC
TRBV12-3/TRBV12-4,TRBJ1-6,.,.,CASSWTPSGNNSPLHF,TGTGCCAGCAGTTGGACCCCGTCGGGGAATAATTCACCCCTCCACTTT
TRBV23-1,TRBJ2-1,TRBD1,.,CASIGTARNEQFF,TGCGCCAGCATCGGGACAGCTCGAAATGAGCAGTTCTTC
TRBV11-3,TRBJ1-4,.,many,CASSLPGLAGDEKLFF,TGTGCCAGCAGCTTACCAGGACTAGCGGGAGATGAAAAACTGTTTTTT
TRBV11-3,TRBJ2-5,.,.,CASSLIGSGETQYF,TGTGCCAGCAGCTTAATCGGGAGTGGGGAGACCCAGTACTTC
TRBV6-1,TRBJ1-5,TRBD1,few,CASSETGQGANQPQHF,TGTGCCAGCAGTGAGACGGGACAGGGGGCGAATCAGCCCCAGCATTTT
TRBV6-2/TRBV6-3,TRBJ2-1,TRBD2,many,CASTSGLLAAGYNEQFF,TGTGCCAGCACCAGTGGGCTGCTAGCGGCCGGCTACAATGAGCAGTTCTTC
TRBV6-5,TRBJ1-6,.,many,CASSYSQGRSPLHF,TGTGCCAGCAGTTACTCGCAAGGACGGTCACCCCTCCACTTT
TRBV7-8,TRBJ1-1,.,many,CASSPRWVAHEAFF,TGTGCCAGCAGCCCAAGGTGGGTGGCCCATGAAGCTTTCTTT
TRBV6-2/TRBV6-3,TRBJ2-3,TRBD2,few,CASSYGTSGMGQYF,TGTGCCAGCAGTTACGGGACTAGCGGGATGGGGCAGTATTTT
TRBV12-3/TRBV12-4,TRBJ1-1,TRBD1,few,CASSLVQGATEAFF,TGTGCCAGCAGTTTAGTACAGGGGGCCACTGAAGCTTTCTTT
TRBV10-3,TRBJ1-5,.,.,CAISDVGPSAYQHF,TGTGCCATCAGTGACGTGGGCCCTTCTGCGTACCAGCATTTT
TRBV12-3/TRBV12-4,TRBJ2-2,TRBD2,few,CASSRPGLQNTGELFF,TGTGCCAGCAGTCGCCCGGGACTACAGAACACCGGGGAGCTGTTTTTT
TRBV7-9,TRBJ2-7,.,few,CASSKRDSIREQYF,TGTGCCAGCAGCAAACGGGACTCCATTAGGGAGCAGTACTTC
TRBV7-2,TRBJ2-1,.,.,CASSLERTDYNEQFF,TGTGCCAGCAGCTTAGAGCGGACCGATTACAATGAGCAGTTCTTC
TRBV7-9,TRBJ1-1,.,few,CASSRTGFDTEAFF,TGTGCCAGCAGTCGTACAGGGTTTGACACTGAAGCTTTCTTT
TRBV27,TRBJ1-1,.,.,CASSRDSDTEAFF,TGTGCCAGCAGCAGGGACTCGGACACTGAAGCTTTCTTT
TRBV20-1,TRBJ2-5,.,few,CSARVGQGGETQYF,TGCAGTGCTAGAGTCGGGCAGGGGGGAGAGACCCAGTACTTC
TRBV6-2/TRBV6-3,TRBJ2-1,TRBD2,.,CASSYQATSGLDNNEQFF,TGTGCCAGCAGTTACCAAGCAACTAGCGGGCTAGATAACAATGAGCAGTTCTTC
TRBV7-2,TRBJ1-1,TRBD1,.,CASTLDRARAEAFF,TGTGCCAGCACCCTTGACAGGGCTCGGGCTGAAGCTTTCTTT
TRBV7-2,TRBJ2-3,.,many,CASSPQGPFSWTDTQYF,TGTGCCAGCAGCCCCCAGGGGCCATTTAGCTGGACAGATACGCAGTATTTT
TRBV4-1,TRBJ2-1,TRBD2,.,CASSHLAGGINEQFF,TGCGCCAGCAGCCACCTAGCGGGAGGCATTAATGAGCAGTTCTTC
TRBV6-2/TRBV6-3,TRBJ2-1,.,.,CASSPRALLGTHNEQFF,TGTGCCAGCAGCCCCCGGGCCCTCCTAGGCACACACAATGAGCAGTTCTTC
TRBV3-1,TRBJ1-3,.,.,CASSSTASGNTIYF,TGTGCCAGCAGCTCGACAGCGAGTGGAAACACCATATATTTT
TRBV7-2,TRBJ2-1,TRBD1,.,CASPPRWAGQVFHNEQFF,TGTGCCAGCCCCCCCCGATGGGCGGGACAGGTTTTCCACAATGAGCAGTTCTTC
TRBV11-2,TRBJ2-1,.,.,CASSLRARGEQFF,TGTGCCAGCAGCTTAAGGGCTAGGGGTGAGCAGTTCTTC
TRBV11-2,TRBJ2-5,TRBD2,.,CASSLGGLAGAQETQYF,TGTGCCAGCAGCTTAGGGGGACTAGCGGGAGCCCAAGAGACCCAGTACTTC
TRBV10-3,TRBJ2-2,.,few,CAISLSPGINTGELFF,TGTGCCATCAGCCTTTCCCCCGGAATTAACACCGGGGAGCTGTTTTTT
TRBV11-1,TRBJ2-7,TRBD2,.,CASSLATSGTYEQYF,TGTGCCAGCAGCTTAGCCACTAGCGGAACCTACGAGCAGTACTTC
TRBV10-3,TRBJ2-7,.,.,CASRRGYEQYF,TGTGCCTCCCGTAGGGGTTACGAGCAGTACTTC
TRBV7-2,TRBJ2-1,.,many,CASSFGGAGNNEQFF,TGTGCCAGCAGCTTTGGTGGGGCGGGGAACAATGAGCAGTTCTTC
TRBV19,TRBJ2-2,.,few,CASSIIPSVNTGELFF,TGTGCCAGTAGTATAATCCCTAGCGTAAACACCGGGGAGCTGTTTTTT
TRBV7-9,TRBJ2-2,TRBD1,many,CASSLKRQGAGELFF,TGTGCCAGCAGCTTAAAGAGACAGGGGGCCGGGGAGCTGTTTTTT
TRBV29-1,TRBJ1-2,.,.,CSVELLGGGYTF,TGCAGCGTTGAATTACTTGGGGGTGGCTACACCTTC
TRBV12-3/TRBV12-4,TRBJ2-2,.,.,CASSLLADTGELFF,TGTGCCAGCAGTTTACTAGCAGACACCGGGGAGCTGTTTTTT
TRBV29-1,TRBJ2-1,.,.,CSVDAYNEQFF,TGCAGCGTTGATGCCTACAATGAGCAGTTCTTC
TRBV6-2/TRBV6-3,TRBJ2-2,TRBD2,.,CASRPHAGTSGELFF,TGTGCCAGCAGACCTCACGCCGGGACTAGCGGGGAGCTGTTTTTT
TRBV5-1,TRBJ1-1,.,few,CASTLTGVNTEAFF,TGCGCCAGCACCTTGACAGGAGTGAACACTGAAGCTTTCTTT
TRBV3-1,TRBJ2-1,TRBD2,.,CASSQRLAGVNEQFF,TGTGCCAGCAGCCAGCGGCTAGCGGGAGTAAATGAGCAGTTCTTC
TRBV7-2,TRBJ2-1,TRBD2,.,CASSLKLAGASYNEQFF,TGTGCCAGCAGCTTAAAACTAGCGGGAGCCTCCTACAATGAGCAGTTCTTC
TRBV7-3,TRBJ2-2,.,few,CASSLTGGLTGELFF,TGTGCCAGCAGCCTAACGGGCGGACTTACCGGGGAGCTGTTTTTT
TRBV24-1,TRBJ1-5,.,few,CATSDFGQNQPQHF,TGTGCCACCAGTGATTTCGGACAGAATCAGCCCCAGCATTTT